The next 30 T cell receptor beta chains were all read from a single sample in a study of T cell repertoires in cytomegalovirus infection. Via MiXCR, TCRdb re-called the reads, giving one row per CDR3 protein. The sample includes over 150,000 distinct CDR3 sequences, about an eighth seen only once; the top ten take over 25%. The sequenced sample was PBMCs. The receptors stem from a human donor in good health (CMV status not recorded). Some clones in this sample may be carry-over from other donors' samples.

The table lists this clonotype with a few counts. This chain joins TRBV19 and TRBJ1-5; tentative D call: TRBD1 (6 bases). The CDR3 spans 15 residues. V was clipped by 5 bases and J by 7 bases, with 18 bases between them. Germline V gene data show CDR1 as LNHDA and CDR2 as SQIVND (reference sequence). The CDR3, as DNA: TGTGCCAGTAGTGAAGGAGGGGGGGCAGGACAGCCCCAGCATTTT. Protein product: CASSEGGGAGQPQHF. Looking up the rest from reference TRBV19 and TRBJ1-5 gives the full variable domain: DGGITQSPKYLFRKEGQNVTLSCEQNLNHDAMYWYRQDPGQGLRLIYYSQIVNDFQKGDIAEGYSVSREKKESFPLTVTSAQKNPTAFYLCASSEGGGAGQPQHFGDGTRLSIL.

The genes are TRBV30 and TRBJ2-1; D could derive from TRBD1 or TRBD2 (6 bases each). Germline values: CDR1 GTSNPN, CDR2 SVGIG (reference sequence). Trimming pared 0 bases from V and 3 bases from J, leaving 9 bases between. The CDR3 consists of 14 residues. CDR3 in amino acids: CAWSVGGLYNEQFF. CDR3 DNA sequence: TGTGCCTGGAGTGTCGGGGGCCTCTACAATGAGCAGTTCTTC.

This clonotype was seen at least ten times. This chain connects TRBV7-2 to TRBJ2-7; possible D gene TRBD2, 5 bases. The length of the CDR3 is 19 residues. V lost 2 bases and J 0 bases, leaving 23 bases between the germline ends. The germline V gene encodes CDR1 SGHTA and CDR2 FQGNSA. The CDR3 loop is CASSLRGSDAFFFSYEQYF. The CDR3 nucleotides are TGTGCCAGCAGCTTACGGGGTAGCGACGCCTTTTTTTTCTCCTACGAGCAGTACTTC.

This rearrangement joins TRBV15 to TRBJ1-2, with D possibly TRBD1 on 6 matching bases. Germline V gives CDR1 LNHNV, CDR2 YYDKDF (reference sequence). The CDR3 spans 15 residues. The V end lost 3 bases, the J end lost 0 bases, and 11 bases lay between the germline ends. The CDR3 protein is CATSRGGTPNYGYTF. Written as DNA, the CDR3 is TGTGCCACCAGCAGGGGAGGGACACCTAACTATGGCTACACCTTC.

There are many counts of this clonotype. CDR3 sequence reads: CSVEGTSGSYEQYF. As DNA, the CDR3 is TGCAGCGTTGAGGGGACTAGCGGATCCTACGAGCAGTACTTC. The genes are TRBV29-1 and TRBJ2-7, with 11 bases fitting TRBD2. CDR3 length equals 14 residues. Germline lookup yields CDR1 SQVTM and CDR2 ANQGSEA. Germline trimming cut 3 bases from V and 1 base from J; bases unmatched to any gene: 2.

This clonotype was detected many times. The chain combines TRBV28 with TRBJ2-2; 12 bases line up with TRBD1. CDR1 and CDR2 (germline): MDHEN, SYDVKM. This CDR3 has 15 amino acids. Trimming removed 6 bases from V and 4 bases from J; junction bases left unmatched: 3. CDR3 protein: CASRGTGGITGELFF. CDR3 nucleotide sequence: TGTGCCAGCAGAGGGACAGGGGGCATCACCGGGGAGCTGTTTTTT.

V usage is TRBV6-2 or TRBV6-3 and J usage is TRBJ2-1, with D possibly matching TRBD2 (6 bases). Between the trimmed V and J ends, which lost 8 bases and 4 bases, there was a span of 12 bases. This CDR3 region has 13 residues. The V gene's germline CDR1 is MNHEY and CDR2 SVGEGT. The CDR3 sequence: CASGSGEYNEQFF. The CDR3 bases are TGTGCCAGCGGCTCGGGAGAGTACAATGAGCAGTTCTTC.

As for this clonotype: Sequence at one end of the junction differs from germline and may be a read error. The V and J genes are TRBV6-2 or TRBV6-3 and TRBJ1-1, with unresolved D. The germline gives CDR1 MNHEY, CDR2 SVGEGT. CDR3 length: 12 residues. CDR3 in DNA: TGTGCCAGCGGTTACGACAATCTTTACCGTTTCTTT. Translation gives CASGYDNLYRFF.

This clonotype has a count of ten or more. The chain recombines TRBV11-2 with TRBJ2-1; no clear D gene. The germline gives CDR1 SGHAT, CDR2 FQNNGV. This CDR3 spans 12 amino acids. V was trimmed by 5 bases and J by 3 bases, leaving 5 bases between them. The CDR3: CASSVSYNEQFF. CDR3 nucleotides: TGTGCCAGCAGCGTCAGCTACAATGAGCAGTTCTTC.

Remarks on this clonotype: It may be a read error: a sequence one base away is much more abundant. CDR3 sequence: CASSYSSLNIEAFF. CDR3 DNA: TGTGCCAGCAGTTACAGCAGTCTGAACATTGAAGCTTTCTTT. The gene calls are TRBV6-6 and TRBJ1-1; the D is unclear. Per germline, CDR1 MNHNY and CDR2 SVGAGI (reference sequence). CDR3 length equals 14 residues.

As DNA, the CDR3 is TGTGCCAGCACCAGGGACCCGAGCTCCTACGAGCAGTACTTC. Translated: CASTRDPSSYEQYF. The chain links TRBV6-5 to TRBJ2-7, with D perhaps being TRBD1 or TRBD2 (5 bases each). CDR3 length equals 14 residues. Germline-derived CDR1 and CDR2 are MNHEY and SVGAGI. Trimming pared 7 bases from V and 0 bases from J, leaving 13 bases between.

The CDR3 reads CASSAGVGSYEQYF. The CDR3 DNA reads TGTGCCAGCAGCGCGGGAGTAGGCTCCTACGAGCAGTACTTC. The V gene is TRBV28, the J gene TRBJ2-7, with 7 bases that match TRBD2. Germline CDR1 MDHEN, CDR2 SYDVKM. Unmatched junction bases numbered 5, after V lost 6 bases and J lost 0 bases. This CDR3 comprises 14 residues.

This CDR3 is CASSFGTGEQYF. The CDR3 coding sequence is TGCGCCAGCAGCTTTGGGACTGGGGAGCAGTACTTC. The rearrangement joins TRBV5-1 to TRBJ2-7; D possibly corresponds to TRBD2 (6 bases). The CDR3 spans 12 residues. V was pared by 2 bases and J by 7 bases, with 10 bases between. Germline CDR1 reads SGHRS; CDR2 reads YFSETQ.

In nucleotides, the CDR3 is TGTGCCAGCAGTACGACTAGCGGGGGATTCCCAATCTACAATGAGCAGTTCTTC. Protein: CASSTTSGGFPIYNEQFF. The genes are TRBV28 and TRBJ2-1; 12 bases align to TRBD2. CDR3 length: 18 residues. The V and J ends lost 5 bases and 3 bases, in that order; junction bases with no gene match: 11. Germline CDR1 is MDHEN and CDR2 is SYDVKM.

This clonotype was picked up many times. CDR3 region: CASSLDGSSPDTQYF. In DNA, the CDR3 is TGTGCCAGCAGCTTAGACGGTAGTTCCCCTGATACGCAGTATTTT. V usage is TRBV7-2 and J usage is TRBJ2-3; D remains unclear. Germline CDR1 reads SGHTA; CDR2 reads FQGNSA. V lost 1 base and J lost 6, with 14 bases in between. The CDR3 runs 15 residues.

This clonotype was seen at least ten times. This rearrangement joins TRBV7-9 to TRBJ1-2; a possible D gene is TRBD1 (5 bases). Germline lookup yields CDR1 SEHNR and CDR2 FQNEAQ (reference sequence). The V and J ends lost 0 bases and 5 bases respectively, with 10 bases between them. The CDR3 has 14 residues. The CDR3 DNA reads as TGTGCCAGCAGCTTAGCGGGACGAATTTATGGCTACACCTTC. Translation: CASSLAGRIYGYTF. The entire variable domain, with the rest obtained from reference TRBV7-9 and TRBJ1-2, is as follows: DTGVSQNPRHKITKRGQNVTFRCDPISEHNRLYWYRQTLGQGPEFLTYFQNEAQLEKSRLLSDRFSAERPKGSFSTLEIQRTEQGDSAMYLCASSLAGRIYGYTFGSGTRLTVV.

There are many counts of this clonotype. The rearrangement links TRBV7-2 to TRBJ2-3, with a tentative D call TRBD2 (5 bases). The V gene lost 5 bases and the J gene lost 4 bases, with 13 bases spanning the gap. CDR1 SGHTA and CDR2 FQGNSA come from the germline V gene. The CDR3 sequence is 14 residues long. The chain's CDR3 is CASSLVGAADTQYF. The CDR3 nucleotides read TGTGCCAGCAGCCTGGTGGGAGCGGCAGATACGCAGTATTTT.

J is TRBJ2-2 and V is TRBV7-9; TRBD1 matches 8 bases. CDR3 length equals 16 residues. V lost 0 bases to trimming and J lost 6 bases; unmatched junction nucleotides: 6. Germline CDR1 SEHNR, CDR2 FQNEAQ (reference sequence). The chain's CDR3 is CASSLAVDRAPGELFF. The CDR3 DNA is TGTGCCAGCAGCTTAGCGGTGGACAGGGCCCCCGGGGAGCTGTTTTTT.

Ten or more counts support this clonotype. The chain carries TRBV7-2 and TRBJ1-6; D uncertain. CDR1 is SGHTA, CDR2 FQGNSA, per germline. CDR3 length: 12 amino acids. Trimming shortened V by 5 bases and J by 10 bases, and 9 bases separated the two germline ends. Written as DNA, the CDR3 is TGTGCCAGCAGCCATCGGTGGTCACCCCTCCACTTT. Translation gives CASSHRWSPLHF.

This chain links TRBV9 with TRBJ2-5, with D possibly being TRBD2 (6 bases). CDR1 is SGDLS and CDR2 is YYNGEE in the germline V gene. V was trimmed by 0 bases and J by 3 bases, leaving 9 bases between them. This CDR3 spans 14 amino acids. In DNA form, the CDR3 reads TGTGCCAGCAGCGTAGGGGTAGCGGAAGAGACCCAGTACTTC. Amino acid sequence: CASSVGVAEETQYF. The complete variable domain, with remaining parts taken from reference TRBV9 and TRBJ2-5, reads DSGVTQTPKHLITATGQRVTLRCSPRSGDLSVYWYQQSLDQGLQFLIQYYNGEERAKGNILERFSAQQFPDLHSELNLSSLELGDSALYFCASSVGVAEETQYFGPGTRLLVL.

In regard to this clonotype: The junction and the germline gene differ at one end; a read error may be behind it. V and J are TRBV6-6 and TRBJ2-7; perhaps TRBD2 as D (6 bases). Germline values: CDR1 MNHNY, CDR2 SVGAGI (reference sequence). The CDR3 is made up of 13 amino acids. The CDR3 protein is CASSYSMLGGWNF. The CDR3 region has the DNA TGTGCCAGCAGTTACTCGATGCTGGGAGGATGGAACTTC.

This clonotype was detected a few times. CDR3 loop: CASSEKVGFEAFF. CDR3 DNA sequence: TGTGCCAGCAGTGAAAAAGTGGGTTTTGAAGCTTTCTTT. This rearrangement joins TRBV6-4 to TRBJ1-1, with no clear D. V lost 3 bases to trimming and J lost 7 bases, with 12 bases between them. The CDR3 contains 13 residues. Looked up from germline, CDR1 is MRHNA and CDR2 is SNTAGT.

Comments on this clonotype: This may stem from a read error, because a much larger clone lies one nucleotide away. CDR3: CASSLSGGTNEKPFF. DNA of the CDR3: TGTGCCAGCAGCTTGTCAGGGGGCACTAATGAAAAACCGTTTTTT. The chain carries TRBV7-2 and TRBJ1-4, with TRBD1 identical over 8 bases. CDR3 length: 15 residues. Germline lookup yields CDR1 SGHTA and CDR2 FQGNSA. The variable domain in full, with the rest retrieved from reference TRBV7-2 and TRBJ1-4, is GAGVSQSPSNKVTEKGKDVELRCDPISGHTALYWYRQSLGQGLEFLIYFQGNSAPDKSGLPSDRFSAERTGGSVSTLTIQRTQQEDSAVYLCASSLSGGTNEKPFFGSGTQLSVL.

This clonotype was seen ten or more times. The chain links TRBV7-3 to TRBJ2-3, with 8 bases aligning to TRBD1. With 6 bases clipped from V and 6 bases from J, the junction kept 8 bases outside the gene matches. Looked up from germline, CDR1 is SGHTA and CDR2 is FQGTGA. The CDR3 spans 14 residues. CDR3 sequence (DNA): TGTGCCAGCAGTTACGACAGGGGTCGGGATACGCAGTATTTT. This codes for CASSYDRGRDTQYF.

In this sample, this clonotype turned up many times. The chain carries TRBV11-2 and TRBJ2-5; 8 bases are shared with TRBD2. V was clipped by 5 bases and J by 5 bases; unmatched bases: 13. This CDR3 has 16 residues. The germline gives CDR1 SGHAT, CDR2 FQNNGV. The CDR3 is CASSERTSTGGETQYF. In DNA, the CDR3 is TGTGCCAGCAGCGAGCGGACTAGCACAGGAGGGGAGACCCAGTACTTC.

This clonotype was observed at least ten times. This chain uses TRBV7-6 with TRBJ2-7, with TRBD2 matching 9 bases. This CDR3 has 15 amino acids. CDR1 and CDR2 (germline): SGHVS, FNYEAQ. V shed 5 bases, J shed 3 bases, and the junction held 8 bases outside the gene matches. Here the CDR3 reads CASSPLAGKVYEQYF. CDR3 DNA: TGTGCCAGCAGCCCTCTAGCGGGGAAGGTCTACGAGCAGTACTTC.

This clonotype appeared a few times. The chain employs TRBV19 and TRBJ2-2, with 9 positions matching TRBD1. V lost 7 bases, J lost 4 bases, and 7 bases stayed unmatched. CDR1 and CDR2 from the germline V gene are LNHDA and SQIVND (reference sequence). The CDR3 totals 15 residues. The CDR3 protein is CASILDRGSTGELFF. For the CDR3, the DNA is TGTGCCAGTATATTAGACAGGGGGTCCACCGGGGAGCTGTTTTTT.

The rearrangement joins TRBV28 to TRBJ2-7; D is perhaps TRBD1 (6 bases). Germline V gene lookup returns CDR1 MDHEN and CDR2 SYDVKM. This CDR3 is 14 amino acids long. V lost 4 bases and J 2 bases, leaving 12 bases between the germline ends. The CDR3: CASSSPGQAYEQYF. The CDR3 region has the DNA TGTGCCAGCAGTTCGCCGGGACAAGCCTACGAGCAGTACTTC.

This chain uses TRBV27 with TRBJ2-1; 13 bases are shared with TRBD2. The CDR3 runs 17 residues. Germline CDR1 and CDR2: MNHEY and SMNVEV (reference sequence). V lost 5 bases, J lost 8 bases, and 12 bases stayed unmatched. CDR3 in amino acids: CASSIGLAGVKGHEQFF. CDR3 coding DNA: TGTGCCAGCAGTATAGGACTAGCGGGAGTTAAGGGGCATGAGCAGTTCTTC.

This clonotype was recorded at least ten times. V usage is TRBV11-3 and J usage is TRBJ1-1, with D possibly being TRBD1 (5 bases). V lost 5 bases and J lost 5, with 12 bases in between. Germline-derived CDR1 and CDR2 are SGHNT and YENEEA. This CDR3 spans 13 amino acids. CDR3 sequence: CASSPGPLTEAFF. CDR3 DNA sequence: TGTGCCAGCAGCCCAGGGCCCTTAACTGAAGCTTTCTTT.